The next 11 T cell receptor beta chains were all read from a single sample in a study of shared clonotypes between healthy human individuals (dated by TCRdb to 2018 to 2021). Library preparation employed the immunoSEQ multiplex PCR assay. As stored in TCRdb, this immuneACCESS dataset retains in-frame rearrangements with V and J assigned. A fraction of the clones does not appear; measured against another copy, unresolved V genes explain less than half of the discrepancy, and the remainder lacks a known reason. The sample table records 2 million to 2.5 million clones; more than 90% of these occur just once. The ten biggest clones cover roughly 0.13% of the sample. The sequenced material came from naive CD4+ T cells sorted from blood. According to the study, the label for this sample's cell subset or site signals: CD45RA+ positively selected. The receptors were gathered from a young man in good health.

The chain carries TRBV5-6 and TRBJ2-5, with D possibly TRBD2 on 7 matching bases. CDR3 length: 16 amino acids. V shed 4 bases and J shed 4 bases, with 20 bases lying between them. Germline CDR1 and CDR2: SGHDT and YYEEEE. The CDR3 coding sequence is TGTGCCAGCAGCCCATTAGGGGGGGCGATAGGAGAGACCCAGTACTTC. Its translation: CASSPLGGAIGETQYF.

Notes on this clone: One junction end disagrees with the germline gene, perhaps due to a read error. V usage is TRBV7-7 and J usage is TRBJ2-2; perhaps TRBD1 as D (6 bases). The CDR3 has 13 amino acids. CDR1 is SSHAT, CDR2 FNYEAQ, per germline (reference sequence). This CDR3 is CASSSTGTGELFF. In DNA, the CDR3 is TGTGCTAGCAGCTCCACAGGGACCGGGGAGCTGTTTTTT.

Turning to this clone: At the DNA level, this CDR3 is encoded by other sequences in the same sample as well. The rearrangement joins TRBV5-1 to TRBJ1-2; D is unresolved. The length of the CDR3 is 13 residues. Trimming removed 0 bases at V and 4 bases at J, with 7 bases between. Germline values: CDR1 SGHRS, CDR2 YFSETQ. CDR3 in DNA: TGCGCCAGCAGCTTGGCCGACGGCTATGGCTACACCTTC. Its protein is CASSLADGYGYTF.

The chain couples TRBV7-2 to TRBJ2-2, with D uncertain. CDR3 length: 16 residues. Trimming pared 7 bases from V and 0 bases from J, leaving 15 bases between. Germline values: CDR1 SGHTA, CDR2 FQGNSA. CDR3 residues: CASTLSRTSNTGELFF. The CDR3 bases are TGTGCCAGCACCCTAAGCCGGACCTCGAACACCGGGGAGCTGTTTTTT.

J is TRBJ1-6 and V is TRBV5-4; possibly TRBD1 for D (6 bases). The CDR3 has 16 amino acids. Germline CDR1 SGHNT, CDR2 YYREEE (reference sequence). Trimming cost V 0 bases and J 3 bases, with 10 bases left between them. The CDR3 spells CASSLGSDSYNSPLHF. The CDR3 nucleotides read TGTGCCAGCAGCTTGGGTTCGGACAGCTATAATTCACCCCTCCACTTT.

The V and J genes are TRBV4-3 and TRBJ2-7; TRBD2 agrees at 10 bases. This CDR3 spans 13 amino acids. V trimming: 4 bases; J trimming: 4 bases; junction bases outside the gene matches: 1. Looked up from germline, CDR1 is LGHNA and CDR2 is YSLEER. The chain's CDR3 is CASSLGLAYEQYF. The CDR3 DNA is TGCGCCAGCAGCCTGGGACTAGCGTACGAGCAGTACTTC.

This sequence joins TRBV11-3 and TRBJ2-5; 8 positions agree with TRBD2. Per the germline V gene, CDR1 is SGHNT and CDR2 is YENEEA. V lost 1 base and J lost 3; bases outside the gene matches: 10. The CDR3 length is 17 residues. CDR3: CASSLGRTGGLEETQYF. For the CDR3, the DNA is TGTGCCAGCAGCTTAGGGAGGACGGGGGGGCTTGAAGAGACCCAGTACTTC.

The chain links TRBV7-2 to TRBJ2-5, with a weak D call TRBD2 (6 bases). Germline V CDR1 and CDR2: SGHTA, FQGNSA. The V and J ends lost 4 bases and 0 bases respectively, with 9 bases between them. The CDR3 is made up of 14 amino acids. CDR3 nucleotides: TGTGCCAGCAGCTCGCGGGACTACCAAGAGACCCAGTACTTC. The encoded protein is CASSSRDYQETQYF. The whole variable domain, filled in from reference TRBV7-2 and TRBJ2-5, reads GAGVSQSPSNKVTEKGKDVELRCDPISGHTALYWYRQSLGQGLEFLIYFQGNSAPDKSGLPSDRFSAERTGGSVSTLTIQRTQQEDSAVYLCASSSRDYQETQYFGPGTRLLVL.

The V and J genes are TRBV5-1 and TRBJ2-7, with 12 bases fitting TRBD2. CDR3 length equals 17 residues. V was clipped by 1 base and J by 7 bases; unmatched bases: 12. Germline assignment: CDR1 SGHRS and CDR2 YFSETQ. CDR3 sequence: CASSLTSGGTNPTEQYF. The CDR3 bases are TGCGCCAGCAGCTTGACTAGCGGGGGGACGAACCCGACGGAGCAGTACTTC.

In the case of this clone: The same CDR3 can be traced to other DNA sequences in this sample. The rearrangement uses TRBV28 and TRBJ1-1, with 7 bases identical to TRBD1. The CDR3 consists of 12 residues. Germline CDR1 is MDHEN and CDR2 is SYDVKM. Losses at the gene ends were 6 bases for V and 7 bases for J; bases not matched to a gene: 5. CDR3 sequence (DNA): TGTGCCAGCAGCCTAAGGGGGCTTGAAGCTTTCTTT. Translating gives CASSLRGLEAFF.

The chain employs TRBV11-1 and TRBJ2-5; no clear D gene. Trimming stripped 1 base from V and 3 bases from J, with 6 bases between. Germline V gene sequence: CDR1 SGHAT, CDR2 FQDESV (reference sequence). The CDR3 loop spans 13 amino acids. The CDR3 loop reads CASSLGSKETQYF. The CDR3, as DNA: TGTGCCAGCAGCTTAGGATCTAAAGAGACCCAGTACTTC.